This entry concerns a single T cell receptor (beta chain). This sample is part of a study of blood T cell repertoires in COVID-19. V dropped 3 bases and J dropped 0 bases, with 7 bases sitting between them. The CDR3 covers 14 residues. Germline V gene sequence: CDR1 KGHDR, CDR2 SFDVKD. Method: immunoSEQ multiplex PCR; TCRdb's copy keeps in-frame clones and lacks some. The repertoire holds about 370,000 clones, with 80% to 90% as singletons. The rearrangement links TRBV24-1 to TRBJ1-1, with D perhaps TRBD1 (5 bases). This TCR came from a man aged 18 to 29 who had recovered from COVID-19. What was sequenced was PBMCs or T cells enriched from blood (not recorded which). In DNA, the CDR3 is TGTGCCACCAGTGATGGGACTATGAACACTGAAGCTTTCTTT. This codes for CATSDGTMNTEAFF.